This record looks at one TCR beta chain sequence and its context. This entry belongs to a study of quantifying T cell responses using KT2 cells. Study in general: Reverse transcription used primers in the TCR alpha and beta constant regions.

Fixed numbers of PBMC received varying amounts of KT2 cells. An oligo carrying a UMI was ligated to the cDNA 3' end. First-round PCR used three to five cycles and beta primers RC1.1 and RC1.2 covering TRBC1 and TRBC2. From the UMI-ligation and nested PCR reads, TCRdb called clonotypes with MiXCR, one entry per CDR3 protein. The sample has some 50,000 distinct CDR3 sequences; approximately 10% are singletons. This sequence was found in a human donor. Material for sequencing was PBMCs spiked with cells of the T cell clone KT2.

For the CDR3, the DNA is TGCGCCAGCAGCCCGCGGGTGGGCTCCTACAATGAGCAGTTCTTC. Residues: CASSPRVGSYNEQFF. The chain is built from TRBV5-1 and TRBJ2-1; a weak D match, TRBD2 (5 bases). The CDR3 contains 15 residues. The germline V gene encodes CDR1 SGHRS and CDR2 YFSETQ. Deletions cut 4 bases from V and 0 bases from J, with 11 bases between.